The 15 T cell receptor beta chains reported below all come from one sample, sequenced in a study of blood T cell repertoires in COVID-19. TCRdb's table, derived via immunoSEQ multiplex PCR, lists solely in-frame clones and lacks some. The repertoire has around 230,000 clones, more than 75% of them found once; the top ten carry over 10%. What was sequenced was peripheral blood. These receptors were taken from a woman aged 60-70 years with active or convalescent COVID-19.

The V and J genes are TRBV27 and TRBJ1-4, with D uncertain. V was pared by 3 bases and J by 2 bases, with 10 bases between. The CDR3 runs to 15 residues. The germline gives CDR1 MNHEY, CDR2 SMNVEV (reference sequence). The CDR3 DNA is TGTGCCAGCAGTTTTTCGTGGGCGACTAATGAAAAACTGTTTTTT. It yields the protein CASSFSWATNEKLFF. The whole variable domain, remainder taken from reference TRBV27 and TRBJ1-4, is EAQVTQNPRYLITVTGKKLTVTCSQNMNHEYMSWYRQDPGLGLRQIYYSMNVEVTDKGDVPEGYKVSRKEKRNFPLILESPSPNQTSLYFCASSFSWATNEKLFFGSGTQLSVL.

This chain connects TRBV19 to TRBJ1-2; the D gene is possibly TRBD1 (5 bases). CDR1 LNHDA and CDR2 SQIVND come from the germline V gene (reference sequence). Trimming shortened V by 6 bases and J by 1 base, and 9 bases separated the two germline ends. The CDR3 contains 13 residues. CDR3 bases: TGTGCCAGTAGCCCGGGGGATAACTATGGCTACACCTTC. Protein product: CASSPGDNYGYTF.

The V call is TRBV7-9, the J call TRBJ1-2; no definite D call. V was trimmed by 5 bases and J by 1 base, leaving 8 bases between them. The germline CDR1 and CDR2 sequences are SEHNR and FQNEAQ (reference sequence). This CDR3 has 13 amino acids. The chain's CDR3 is CASSRDINYGYTF. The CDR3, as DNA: TGTGCCAGCAGCAGAGACATTAACTATGGCTACACCTTC.

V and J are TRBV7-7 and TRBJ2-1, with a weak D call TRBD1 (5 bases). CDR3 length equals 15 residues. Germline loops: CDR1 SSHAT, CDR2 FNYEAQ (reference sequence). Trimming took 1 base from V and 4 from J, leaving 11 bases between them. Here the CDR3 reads CASSLGTYNYNEQFF. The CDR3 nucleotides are TGTGCCAGCAGCTTAGGGACATACAATTACAATGAGCAGTTCTTC. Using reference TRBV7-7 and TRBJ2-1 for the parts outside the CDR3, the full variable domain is GAGVSQSPRYKVTKRGQDVTLRCDPISSHATLYWYQQALGQGPEFLTYFNYEAQPDKSGLPSDRFSAERPEGSISTLTIQRTEQRDSAMYRCASSLGTYNYNEQFFGPGTRLTVL.

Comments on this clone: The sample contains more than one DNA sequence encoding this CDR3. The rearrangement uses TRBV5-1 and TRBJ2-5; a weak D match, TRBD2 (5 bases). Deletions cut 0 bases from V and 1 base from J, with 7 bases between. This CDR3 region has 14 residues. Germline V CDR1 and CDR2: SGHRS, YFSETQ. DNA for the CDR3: TGCGCCAGCAGCTTGGTAGGAGGCCAAGAGACCCAGTACTTC. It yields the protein CASSLVGGQETQYF.

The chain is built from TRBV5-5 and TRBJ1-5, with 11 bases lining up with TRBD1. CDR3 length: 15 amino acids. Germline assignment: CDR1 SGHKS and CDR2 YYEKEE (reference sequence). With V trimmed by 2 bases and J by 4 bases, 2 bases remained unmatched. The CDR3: CASSFRDRGNQPQHF. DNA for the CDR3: TGTGCCAGCAGCTTCCGGGACAGGGGGAATCAGCCCCAGCATTTT.

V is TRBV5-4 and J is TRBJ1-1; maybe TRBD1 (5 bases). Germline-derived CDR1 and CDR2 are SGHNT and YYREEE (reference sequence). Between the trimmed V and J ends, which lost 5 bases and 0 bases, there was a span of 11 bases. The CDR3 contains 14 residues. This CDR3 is CASRVSGLNTEAFF. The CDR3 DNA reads TGTGCCAGCAGGGTATCAGGGTTGAACACTGAAGCTTTCTTT.

CDR3 nucleotides: TGCGCCAGCAGCTATAGGACTAGCGGGGCCGTTGGGGAGCAGTACTTC. Encoded protein: CASSYRTSGAVGEQYF. The J gene is TRBJ2-7, the V gene TRBV4-1; 12 bases are shared with TRBD2. Unmatched junction bases numbered 12, after V lost 5 bases and J lost 7 bases. In germline, CDR1 is MGHRA, CDR2 YSYEKL. CDR3 length equals 16 residues.

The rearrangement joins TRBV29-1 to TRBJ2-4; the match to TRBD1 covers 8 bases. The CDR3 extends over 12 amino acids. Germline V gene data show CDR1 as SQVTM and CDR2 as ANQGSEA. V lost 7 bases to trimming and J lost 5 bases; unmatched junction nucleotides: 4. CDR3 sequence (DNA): TGCAGCGGACAGGGGACGGAAAACATTCAGTACTTC. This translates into CSGQGTENIQYF.

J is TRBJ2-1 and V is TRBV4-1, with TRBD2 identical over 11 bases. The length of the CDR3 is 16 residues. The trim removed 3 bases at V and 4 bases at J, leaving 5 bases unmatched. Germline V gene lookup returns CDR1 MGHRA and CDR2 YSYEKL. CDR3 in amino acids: CASSHHLAGGYNEQFF. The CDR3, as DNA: TGCGCCAGCAGCCATCATTTAGCGGGGGGGTACAATGAGCAGTTCTTC.

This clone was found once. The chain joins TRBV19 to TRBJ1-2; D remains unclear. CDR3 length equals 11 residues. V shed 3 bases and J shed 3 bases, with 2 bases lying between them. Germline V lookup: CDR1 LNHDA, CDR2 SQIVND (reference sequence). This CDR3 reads CASSIYYGYTF. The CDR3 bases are TGTGCCAGTAGTATCTACTATGGCTACACCTTC.

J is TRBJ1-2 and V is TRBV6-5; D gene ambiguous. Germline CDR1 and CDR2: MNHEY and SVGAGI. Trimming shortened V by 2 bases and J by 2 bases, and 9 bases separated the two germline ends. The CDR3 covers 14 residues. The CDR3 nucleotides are TGTGCCAGCAGTTACGGACCGGGGAACTATGGCTACACCTTC. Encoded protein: CASSYGPGNYGYTF.

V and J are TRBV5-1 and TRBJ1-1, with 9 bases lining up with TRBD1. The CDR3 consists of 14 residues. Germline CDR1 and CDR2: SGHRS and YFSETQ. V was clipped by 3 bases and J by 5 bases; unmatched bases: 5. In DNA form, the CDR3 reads TGCGCCAGCAGCTCCCTGACAGGGGGTACTGAAGCTTTCTTT. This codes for CASSSLTGGTEAFF.

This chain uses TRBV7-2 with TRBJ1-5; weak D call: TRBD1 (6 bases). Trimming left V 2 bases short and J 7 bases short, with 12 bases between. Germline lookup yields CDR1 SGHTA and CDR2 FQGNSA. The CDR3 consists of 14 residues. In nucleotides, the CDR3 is TGTGCCAGCAGCTTAAGTACAGGGACGCAGCCCCAGCATTTT. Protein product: CASSLSTGTQPQHF.

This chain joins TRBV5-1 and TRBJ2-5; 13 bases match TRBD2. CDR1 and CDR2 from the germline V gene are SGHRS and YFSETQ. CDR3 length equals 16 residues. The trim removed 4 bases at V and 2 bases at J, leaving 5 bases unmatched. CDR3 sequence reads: CASSPGLAGPQETQYF. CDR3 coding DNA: TGCGCCAGCAGCCCGGGACTAGCGGGGCCACAAGAGACCCAGTACTTC. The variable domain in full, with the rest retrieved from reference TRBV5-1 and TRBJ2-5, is KAGVTQTPRYLIKTRGQQVTLSCSPISGHRSVSWYQQTPGQGLQFLFEYFSETQRNKGNFPGRFSGRQFSNSRSEMNVSTLELGDSALYLCASSPGLAGPQETQYFGPGTRLLVL.